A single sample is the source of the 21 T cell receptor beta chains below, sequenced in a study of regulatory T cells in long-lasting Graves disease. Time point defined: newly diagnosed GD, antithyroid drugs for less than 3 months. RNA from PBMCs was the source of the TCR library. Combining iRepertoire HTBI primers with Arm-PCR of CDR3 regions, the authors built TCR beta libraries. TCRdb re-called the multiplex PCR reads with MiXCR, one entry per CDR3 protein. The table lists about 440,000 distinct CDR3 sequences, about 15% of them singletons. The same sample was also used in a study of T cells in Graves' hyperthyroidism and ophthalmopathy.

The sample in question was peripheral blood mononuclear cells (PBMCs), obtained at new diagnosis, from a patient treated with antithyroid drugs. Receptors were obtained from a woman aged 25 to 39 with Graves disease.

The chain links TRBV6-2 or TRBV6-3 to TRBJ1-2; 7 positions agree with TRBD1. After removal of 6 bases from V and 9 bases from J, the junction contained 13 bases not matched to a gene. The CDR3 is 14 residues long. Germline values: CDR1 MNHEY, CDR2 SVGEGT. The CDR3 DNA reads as TGTGCCAGCAGAACCCTAGGACAGGTTACGAGCTACACCTTC. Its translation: CASRTLGQVTSYTF.

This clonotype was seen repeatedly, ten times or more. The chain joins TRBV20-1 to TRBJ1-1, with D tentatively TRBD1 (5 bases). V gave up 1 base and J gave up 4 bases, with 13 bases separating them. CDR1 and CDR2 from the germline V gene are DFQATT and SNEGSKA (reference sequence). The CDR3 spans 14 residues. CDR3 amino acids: CSARVPGLTTEAFF. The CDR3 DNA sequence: TGCAGTGCTAGAGTCCCAGGGCTGACCACTGAAGCTTTCTTT.

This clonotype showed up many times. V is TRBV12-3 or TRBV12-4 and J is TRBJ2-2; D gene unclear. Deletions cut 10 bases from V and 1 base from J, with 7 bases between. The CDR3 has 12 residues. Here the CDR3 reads CATEKNTGELFF. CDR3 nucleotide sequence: TGTGCCACCGAGAAGAACACCGGGGAGCTGTTTTTT.

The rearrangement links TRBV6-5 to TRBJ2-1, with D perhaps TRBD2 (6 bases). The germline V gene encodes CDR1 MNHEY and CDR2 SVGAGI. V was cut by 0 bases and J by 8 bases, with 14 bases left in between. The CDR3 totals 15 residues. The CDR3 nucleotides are TGTGCCAGCAGTTACTCGAGCGGGCCCGGGGATGAGCAGTTCTTC. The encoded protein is CASSYSSGPGDEQFF.

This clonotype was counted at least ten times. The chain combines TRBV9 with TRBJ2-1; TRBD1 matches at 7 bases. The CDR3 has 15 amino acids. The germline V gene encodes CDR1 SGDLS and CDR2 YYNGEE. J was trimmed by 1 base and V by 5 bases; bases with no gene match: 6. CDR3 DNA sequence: TGTGCCAGCAGTCCCTGGACAGGTTCCTACAATGAGCAGTTCTTC. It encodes CASSPWTGSYNEQFF.

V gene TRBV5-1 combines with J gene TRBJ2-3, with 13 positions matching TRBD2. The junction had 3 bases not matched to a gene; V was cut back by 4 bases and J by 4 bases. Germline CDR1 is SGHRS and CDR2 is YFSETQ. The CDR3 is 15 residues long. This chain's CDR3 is CASSVLAGGPDTQYF. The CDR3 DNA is TGCGCCAGCAGCGTACTAGCGGGAGGGCCAGATACGCAGTATTTT. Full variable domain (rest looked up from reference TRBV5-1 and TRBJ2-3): KAGVTQTPRYLIKTRGQQVTLSCSPISGHRSVSWYQQTPGQGLQFLFEYFSETQRNKGNFPGRFSGRQFSNSRSEMNVSTLELGDSALYLCASSVLAGGPDTQYFGPGTRLTVL.

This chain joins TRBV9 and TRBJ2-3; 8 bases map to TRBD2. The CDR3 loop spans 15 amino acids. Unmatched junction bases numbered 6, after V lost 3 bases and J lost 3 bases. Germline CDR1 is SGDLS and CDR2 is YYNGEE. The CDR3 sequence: CASSETTGGTDTQYF. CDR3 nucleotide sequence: TGTGCCAGCAGCGAGACGACGGGAGGGACAGATACGCAGTATTTT.

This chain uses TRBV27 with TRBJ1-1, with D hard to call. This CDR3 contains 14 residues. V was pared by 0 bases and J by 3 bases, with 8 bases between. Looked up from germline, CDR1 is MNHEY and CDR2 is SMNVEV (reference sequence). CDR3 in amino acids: CASSLSSMDTEAFF. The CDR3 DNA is TGTGCCAGCAGTTTATCGTCCATGGACACTGAAGCTTTCTTT.

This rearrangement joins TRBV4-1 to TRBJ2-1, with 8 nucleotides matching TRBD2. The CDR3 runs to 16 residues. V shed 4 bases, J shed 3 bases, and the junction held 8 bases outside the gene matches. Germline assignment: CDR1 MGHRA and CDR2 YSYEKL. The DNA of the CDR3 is TGCGCCAGCAGCCCGAACCCTAGCGGGCTCTACAATGAGCAGTTCTTC. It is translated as CASSPNPSGLYNEQFF.

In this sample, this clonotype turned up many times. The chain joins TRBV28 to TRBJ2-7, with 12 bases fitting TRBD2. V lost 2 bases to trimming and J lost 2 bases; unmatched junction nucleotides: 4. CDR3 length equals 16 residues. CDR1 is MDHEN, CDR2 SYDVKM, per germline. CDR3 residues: CASSLMLAGGPYEQYF. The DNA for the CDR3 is TGTGCCAGCAGTTTAATGCTAGCGGGAGGGCCCTACGAGCAGTACTTC.

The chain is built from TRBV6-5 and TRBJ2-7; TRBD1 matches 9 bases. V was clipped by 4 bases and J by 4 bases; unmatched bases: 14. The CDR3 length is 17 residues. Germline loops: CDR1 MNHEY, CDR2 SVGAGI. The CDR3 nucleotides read TGTGCCAGCAGTTGCCCTTCCGGGACAGGGAGGTTTTACGAGCAGTACTTC. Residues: CASSCPSGTGRFYEQYF.

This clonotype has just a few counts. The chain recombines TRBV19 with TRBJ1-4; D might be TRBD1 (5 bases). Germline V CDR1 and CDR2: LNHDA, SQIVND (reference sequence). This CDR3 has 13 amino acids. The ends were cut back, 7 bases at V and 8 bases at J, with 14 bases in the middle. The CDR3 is CASIRGDGEKLFF. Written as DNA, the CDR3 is TGTGCCAGTATTCGAGGGGACGGAGAAAAACTGTTTTTT.

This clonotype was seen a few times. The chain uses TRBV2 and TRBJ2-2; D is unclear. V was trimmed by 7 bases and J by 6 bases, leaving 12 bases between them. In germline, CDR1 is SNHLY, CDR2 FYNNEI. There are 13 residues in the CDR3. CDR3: CASNTPPPGELFF. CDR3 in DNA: TGTGCCAGCAATACCCCTCCCCCCGGGGAGCTGTTTTTT.

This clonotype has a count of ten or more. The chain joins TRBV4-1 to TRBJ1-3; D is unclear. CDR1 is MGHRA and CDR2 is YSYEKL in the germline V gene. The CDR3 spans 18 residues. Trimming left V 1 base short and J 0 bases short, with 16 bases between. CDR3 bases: TGCGCCAGCAGCCAAGTTGGATCAGCGGACCTCTCTGGAAACACCATATATTTT. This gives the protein CASSQVGSADLSGNTIYF.

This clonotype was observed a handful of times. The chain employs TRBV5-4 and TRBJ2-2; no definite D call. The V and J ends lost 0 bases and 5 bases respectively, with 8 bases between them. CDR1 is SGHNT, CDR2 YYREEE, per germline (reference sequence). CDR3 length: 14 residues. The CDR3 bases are TGTGCCAGCAGCTTGGGACGTCGAACCGGGGAGCTGTTTTTT. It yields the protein CASSLGRRTGELFF.

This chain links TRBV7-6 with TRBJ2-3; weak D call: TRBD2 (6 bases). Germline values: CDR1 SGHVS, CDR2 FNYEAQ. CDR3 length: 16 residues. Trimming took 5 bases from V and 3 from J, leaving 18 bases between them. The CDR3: CASSPTAGSPTDTQYF. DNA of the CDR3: TGTGCCAGCAGCCCCACTGCGGGGTCTCCGACAGATACGCAGTATTTT.

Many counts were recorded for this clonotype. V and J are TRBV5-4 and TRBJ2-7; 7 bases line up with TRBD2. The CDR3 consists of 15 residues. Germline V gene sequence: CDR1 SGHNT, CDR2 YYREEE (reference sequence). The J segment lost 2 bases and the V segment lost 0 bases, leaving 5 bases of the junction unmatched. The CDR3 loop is CASSLVGAGAYEQYF. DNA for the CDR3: TGTGCCAGCAGCTTGGTCGGTGCGGGGGCCTACGAGCAGTACTTC.

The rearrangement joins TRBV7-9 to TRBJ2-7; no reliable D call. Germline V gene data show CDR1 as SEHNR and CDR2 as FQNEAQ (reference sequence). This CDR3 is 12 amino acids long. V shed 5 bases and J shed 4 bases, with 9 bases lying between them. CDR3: CASSTLPYEQYF. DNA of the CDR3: TGTGCCAGCAGCACCCTTCCTTACGAGCAGTACTTC.

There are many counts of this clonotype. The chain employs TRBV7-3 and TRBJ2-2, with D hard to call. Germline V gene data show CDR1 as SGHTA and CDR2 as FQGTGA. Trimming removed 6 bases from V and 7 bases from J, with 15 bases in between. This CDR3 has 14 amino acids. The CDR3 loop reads CASRQVRGFGELFF. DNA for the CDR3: TGTGCCAGCAGACAAGTACGCGGCTTCGGGGAGCTGTTTTTT.

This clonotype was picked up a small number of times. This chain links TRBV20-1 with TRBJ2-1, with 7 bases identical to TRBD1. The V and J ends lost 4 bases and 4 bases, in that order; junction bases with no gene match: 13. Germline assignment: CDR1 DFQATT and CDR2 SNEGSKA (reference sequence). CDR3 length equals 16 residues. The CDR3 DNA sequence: TGCAGTGCTACGACAGGGTTGGGGGCTTTTTACAATGAGCAGTTCTTC. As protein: CSATTGLGAFYNEQFF.

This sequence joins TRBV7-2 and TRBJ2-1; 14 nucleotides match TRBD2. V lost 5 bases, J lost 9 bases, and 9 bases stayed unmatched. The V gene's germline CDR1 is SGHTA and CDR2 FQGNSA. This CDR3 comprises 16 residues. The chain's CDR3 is CASSMGLAGAGVEQFF. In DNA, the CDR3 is TGTGCCAGCAGCATGGGACTAGCGGGAGCTGGGGTTGAGCAGTTCTTC. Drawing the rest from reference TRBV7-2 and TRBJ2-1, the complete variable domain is GAGVSQSPSNKVTEKGKDVELRCDPISGHTALYWYRQSLGQGLEFLIYFQGNSAPDKSGLPSDRFSAERTGGSVSTLTIQRTQQEDSAVYLCASSMGLAGAGVEQFFGPGTRLTVL.